This is a list of T cell receptor beta chains from one sample in a study of cytomegalovirus exposure and HLA in healthy donors. Method: immunoSEQ multiplex PCR; TCRdb's copy keeps in-frame clones and lacks some. The data hold under 200,000 clones, with about 80% observed a single time. The source material was PBMCs. All receptors derive from a middle-aged man in good health and CMV-seropositive. The CDR3 runs from the conserved cysteine through the conserved F or W. The D gene is left open where the match is weak. Clone sizes are given selectively: once, few, many, or a class where the clone is expanded.

TGTGCCAGTACCGCACTCGCAGGGCTAAACTATGGCTACACCTTC,CASTALAGLNYGYTF,TRBV19,.,TRBJ1-2,few
TGCAGCGTTGCCCAGGACAGGGGAGCTTTCTTT,CSVAQDRGAFF,TRBV29-1,TRBD1,TRBJ1-1,.
TGTGCCAGCAGTTTATACCCCAGGGGGCTAGCGGGGGGTAAAGAGCAGTACTTC,CASSLYPRGLAGGKEQYF,TRBV28,TRBD2,TRBJ2-7,.
TGCGCCAGCAGCCCCTCGGGACAGCCATCCTTCTCTGGGGCCAACGTCCTGACTTTC,CASSPSGQPSFSGANVLTF,TRBV5-1,TRBD1,TRBJ2-6,.
TGCAGCGTCCGTCCGTACACAGATACGCAGTATTTT,CSVRPYTDTQYF,TRBV29-1,.,TRBJ2-3,.
TGTGCCAGCAGAGGACAGGGGGCATATAATTCCCCCCTCCACTTT,CASRGQGAYNSPLHF,TRBV6-5,TRBD1,TRBJ1-6,.
TGTGCCAGCAGTGAAGCGGAGGACGCTCCTAACGAGCAGTACTTC,CASSEAEDAPNEQYF,TRBV2,.,TRBJ2-7,.
TGTGCCAGCAGCTTACGGACAGCACGAGATACGCAGTATTTT,CASSLRTARDTQYF,TRBV14,.,TRBJ2-3,.
TGTGCCAGCAGCCCGGGACAGTCATGGAATCAGCCCCAGCATTTT,CASSPGQSWNQPQHF,TRBV7-9,TRBD1,TRBJ1-5,.
TGTGCCAGCAGCCCCCCTGGAGGAGGTATGACTAATTCACCCCTCCACTTT,CASSPPGGGMTNSPLHF,TRBV7-2,.,TRBJ1-6,.
TGTGCCAGCAGCTCAAGCCTGGGCAGTAGACAAGAGACCCAGTACTTC,CASSSSLGSRQETQYF,TRBV9,.,TRBJ2-5,.
TGTGCCAGCACCAAGACTAGCGGGGAGTTCAATGAGCAGTTCTTC,CASTKTSGEFNEQFF,TRBV6-1,TRBD2,TRBJ2-1,few
TGTGCCAGCACCAGCCGGGGACAGGGGGCAGGATTAGGGAACACTGAAGCTTTCTTT,CASTSRGQGAGLGNTEAFF,TRBV7-2,TRBD1,TRBJ1-1,.
TGTGCCAGCAGTTCCCCCGTGGGGGGACCCTCCAACTATGGCTACACCTTC,CASSSPVGGPSNYGYTF,TRBV28,.,TRBJ1-2,.
TGTGCCAGCAGCGTAGCATCCAATGAGCAGTTCTTC,CASSVASNEQFF,TRBV9,.,TRBJ2-1,few
TGCAGCGTCGCACAGGTGAACACTGAAGCTTTCTTT,CSVAQVNTEAFF,TRBV29-1,.,TRBJ1-1,.